The subject of this entry is one T cell receptor beta chain. Its antigen is not identified. These data originate in a study of shared clonotypes between healthy human individuals. Turning to the study itself: The plates for each donor numbered three CD4 naive, three CD4 memory, two CD8 naive and one CD8 memory. Study-wide findings and caveats: Sorted-subset sequencing was shown by rarefaction to be incomplete despite large depth. Compared with clonotypes that all four donors shared, non-shared clonotypes had lower generation probabilities.

Some clones are missing from TCRdb's copy, which holds only in-frame ones; the method was immunoSEQ multiplex PCR. This table has some 630,000 clones, roughly 95% appearing once. Deletions cut 3 bases from V and 6 bases from J, with 9 bases between. This CDR3 has 13 residues. The V gene's germline CDR1 is MNHEY and CDR2 SMNVEV (reference sequence). CD45RO-negative, CCR7-positively selected cells formed the naive CD8 fraction, excluding terminally differentiated effector memory CD45RA+ cells. Sequencing was carried out using naive CD8+ T cells sorted from blood. The TCR originated in a woman aged 30 to 39 in good health. The rearrangement links TRBV27 to TRBJ2-1; D remains unclear. The DNA of the CDR3 is TGTGCCAGCAGTTTGGGGTACGGCAATGAGCAGTTCTTC. As protein: CASSLGYGNEQFF.